The 27 T cell receptor beta chains below come from one sample, sequenced in a study of blood T cell repertoires in COVID-19. Sequenced by immunoSEQ multiplex PCR; TCRdb stores in-frame clones only, minus some. Here the sample spans about 99,000 clones, about 91% being singletons. Sequenced input: peripheral blood. These receptors were taken from a human donor in a cohort sampled during active COVID-19.

In its sample, this clone was seen once. The rearrangement joins TRBV15 to TRBJ1-3; D possibly corresponds to TRBD1 (5 bases). This CDR3 has 15 amino acids. Germline loops: CDR1 LNHNV, CDR2 YYDKDF (reference sequence). The V end was cut by 3 bases, the J end by 0 bases, with 9 bases between. CDR3 sequence reads: CATSSDSFSGNTIYF. As DNA, the CDR3 is TGTGCCACCAGCAGTGACAGTTTCTCTGGAAACACCATATATTTT. Full variable domain (remainder filled in from reference TRBV15 and TRBJ1-3): DAMVIQNPRYQVTQFGKPVTLSCSQTLNHNVMYWYQQKSSQAPKLLFHYYDKDFNNEADTPDNFQSRRPNTSFCFLDIRSPGLGDTAMYLCATSSDSFSGNTIYFGEGSWLTVV.

The V and J genes are TRBV7-6 and TRBJ2-1; 10 bases map to TRBD2. Germline V gives CDR1 SGHVS, CDR2 FNYEAQ. There are 16 residues in the CDR3. V trimming: 0 bases; J trimming: 9 bases; junction bases outside the gene matches: 8. In nucleotides, the CDR3 is TGTGCCAGCAGCTTAGCGAGCGGGGGGGCAGGCGGTGAGCAGTTCTTC. As protein: CASSLASGGAGGEQFF.

The CDR3 DNA follows: TGTGCCTGGAGGGGACAGGGAAACTACGAGCAGTACTTC. The encoded protein is CAWRGQGNYEQYF. V and J are TRBV30 and TRBJ2-7, with 9 bases fitting TRBD1. The junction had 3 bases not matched to a gene; V was cut back by 3 bases and J by 3 bases. Germline-derived CDR1 and CDR2 are GTSNPN and SVGIG (reference sequence). This CDR3 contains 13 residues.

The chain recombines TRBV5-1 with TRBJ2-6; TRBD2 matches 10 bases. The CDR3 covers 15 residues. Germline-derived CDR1 and CDR2 are SGHRS and YFSETQ. The V segment lost 4 bases and the J segment 12 bases; nucleotides outside the gene matches: 10. The CDR3 nucleotides read TGCGCCAGCAGCATAGCGGGGGGCCTTCTATCCGTCCTGACTTTC. This codes for CASSIAGGLLSVLTF.

The chain uses TRBV10-2 and TRBJ2-3; D unclear. The CDR3 totals 11 residues. Trimming removed 5 bases at V and 4 bases at J, with 4 bases between. Per germline, CDR1 WSHSY and CDR2 SAAADI. The CDR3 loop is CASSLADTQYF. CDR3 DNA: TGCGCCAGCAGTCTTGCAGATACGCAGTATTTT.

This chain links TRBV4-1 with TRBJ2-1; perhaps TRBD2 as D (6 bases). Germline CDR1 MGHRA, CDR2 YSYEKL. The ends were cut back, 4 bases at V and 2 bases at J, with 12 bases in the middle. The CDR3 covers 15 residues. CDR3 in DNA: TGCGCCAGCAGCCCGGGGGACGGACCCTACAATGAGCAGTTCTTC. Translated, it gives CASSPGDGPYNEQFF.

By share of the sample, this clone is medium-sized (0.01 to 0.1%). The J gene is TRBJ1-1, the V gene TRBV11-2; a weak D match, TRBD1 (6 bases). Germline CDR1 and CDR2: SGHAT and FQNNGV. The CDR3 consists of 15 residues. Trimming cost V 2 bases and J 8 bases, with 18 bases left between them. CDR3 sequence: CASSLTGSIRIEAFF. The CDR3 DNA follows: TGTGCCAGCAGCTTAACAGGGTCTATTAGAATAGAAGCTTTCTTT.

The V call is TRBV14, the J call TRBJ2-7; 8 bases match TRBD1. This CDR3 spans 15 amino acids. With V trimmed by 4 bases and J by 5 bases, 10 bases remained unmatched. Germline CDR1 is SGHDN and CDR2 is FVKESK. CDR3 residues: CASSRDRINSNEQYF. The DNA for the CDR3 is TGTGCCAGCAGCCGGGACAGGATTAATTCCAACGAGCAGTACTTC.

This clone has just one count. The chain's CDR3 is CASSLGGGATNEKLFF. The CDR3 region has the DNA TGTGCCAGCAGCTTAGGAGGTGGTGCAACTAATGAAAAACTGTTTTTT. This rearrangement joins TRBV7-2 to TRBJ1-4; no clear D. CDR1 and CDR2 (germline): SGHTA, FQGNSA. CDR3 length: 16 residues. Trimming pared 1 base from V and 0 bases from J, leaving 9 bases between.

The chain employs TRBV10-3 and TRBJ1-6; D might be TRBD1 (6 bases). Germline CDR1 ENHRY, CDR2 SYGVKD. This CDR3 has 16 residues. Trimming shortened V by 0 bases and J by 9 bases, and 15 bases separated the two germline ends. In nucleotides, the CDR3 is TGTGCCATCAGTGAGTCGACTCTGACAGGAGGTTCACCCCTCCACTTT. Translated: CAISESTLTGGSPLHF.

The rearrangement links TRBV19 to TRBJ2-7; D uncertain. The CDR3 length is 14 residues. The V and J ends lost 2 bases and 2 bases respectively, with 10 bases between them. Germline CDR1 LNHDA, CDR2 SQIVND (reference sequence). CDR3 protein: CASSISPFPYEQYF. The CDR3 DNA is TGTGCCAGTAGTATATCTCCTTTCCCCTACGAGCAGTACTTC.

The chain recombines TRBV7-9 with TRBJ1-1; no clear D gene. Trimming took off 1 base at V and 0 bases at J, with 3 bases between the two ends. CDR3 length equals 13 residues. CDR1 and CDR2 from the germline V gene are SEHNR and FQNEAQ (reference sequence). The CDR3 DNA follows: TGTGCCAGCAGCTTAGACTTGAACACTGAAGCTTTCTTT. Amino acids: CASSLDLNTEAFF.

The J gene is TRBJ2-7, the V gene TRBV5-1; 14 bases match TRBD2. CDR3 length equals 19 residues. The germline V gene has CDR1 SGHRS and CDR2 YFSETQ. Losses at the gene ends were 0 bases for V and 1 base for J; bases not matched to a gene: 9. CDR3 sequence: CASSLEFRTSGRPSYEQYF. As DNA, the CDR3 is TGCGCCAGCAGCTTGGAATTCCGGACTAGCGGGAGGCCTTCCTACGAGCAGTACTTC.

The rearrangement joins TRBV7-9 to TRBJ1-5; 7 positions match TRBD1. CDR3 size: 15 residues. Germline V gene data show CDR1 as SEHNR and CDR2 as FQNEAQ (reference sequence). The ends lost 1 base at V and 6 bases at J; junction bases unmatched: 6. This CDR3 is CASSLGDRAGQPQHF. The CDR3 coding sequence is TGTGCCAGCAGCTTAGGTGACAGGGCAGGTCAGCCCCAGCATTTT.

The chain recombines TRBV7-2 with TRBJ2-3; D possibly corresponds to TRBD2 (5 bases). The germline V gene encodes CDR1 SGHTA and CDR2 FQGNSA. V lost 1 base and J 0 bases, leaving 5 bases between the germline ends. The CDR3 length is 14 residues. The CDR3 here is CASSLGTSTDTQYF. DNA for the CDR3: TGTGCCAGCAGCTTAGGGACTAGCACAGATACGCAGTATTTT.

The rearrangement links TRBV5-5 to TRBJ2-7, with D maybe TRBD1 (6 bases). V lost 4 bases to trimming and J lost 3 bases, with 17 bases between them. Germline-derived CDR1 and CDR2 are SGHKS and YYEKEE (reference sequence). The CDR3 totals 15 residues. The CDR3 spells CASSPSDRLNYEQYF. The CDR3 DNA reads as TGTGCCAGCAGCCCATCTGACAGGTTAAACTACGAGCAGTACTTC. Based on the CDR3 plus reference TRBV5-5 and TRBJ2-7, the full variable domain is DAGVTQSPTHLIKTRGQQVTLRCSPISGHKSVSWYQQVLGQGPQFIFQYYEKEERGRGNFPDRFSARQFPNYSSELNVNALLLGDSALYLCASSPSDRLNYEQYFGPGTRLTVT.

Only one count was recorded for this clone. The chain recombines TRBV5-1 with TRBJ2-1, with D perhaps matching TRBD1 (6 bases). Per the germline V gene, CDR1 is SGHRS and CDR2 is YFSETQ. The CDR3 length is 14 residues. Trimming removed 3 bases from V and 0 bases from J, with 7 bases in between. As DNA, the CDR3 is TGCGCCAGCAGCTCGGACAGCTCCTACAATGAGCAGTTCTTC. Its translation is CASSSDSSYNEQFF.

This clone occurred once. V gene TRBV10-1 combines with J gene TRBJ2-3, with 10 nucleotides matching TRBD2. This CDR3 has 17 residues. Germline CDR1 reads WNHNN; CDR2 reads SYGVQD (reference sequence). The V segment lost 3 bases and the J segment 2 bases; nucleotides outside the gene matches: 8. The CDR3 nucleotides are TGCGCCAGCAGTGATGTCGTTACTAGCGGGAACACAGATACGCAGTATTTT. The encoded protein is CASSDVVTSGNTDTQYF.

This chain uses TRBV7-9 with TRBJ2-2; 8 bases line up with TRBD1. CDR3 size: 17 residues. After removal of 1 base from V and 6 bases from J, the junction contained 10 bases not matched to a gene. Germline loops: CDR1 SEHNR, CDR2 FQNEAQ (reference sequence). The CDR3 bases are TGTGCCAGCAGCTTAGGGGCAGGGGGCGCAGTTTCCGGGGAGCTGTTTTTT. Residues: CASSLGAGGAVSGELFF. The entire variable domain, with the rest obtained from reference TRBV7-9 and TRBJ2-2, is as follows: DTGVSQNPRHKITKRGQNVTFRCDPISEHNRLYWYRQTLGQGPEFLTYFQNEAQLEKSRLLSDRFSAERPKGSFSTLEIQRTEQGDSAMYLCASSLGAGGAVSGELFFGEGSRLTVL.

The V call is TRBV27, the J call TRBJ2-6; D is perhaps TRBD2 (7 bases). This CDR3 has 17 residues. Trimming pared 10 bases from V and 0 bases from J, leaving 19 bases between. Germline CDR1 is MNHEY and CDR2 is SMNVEV (reference sequence). CDR3 in amino acids: CATGMGGGRSGANVLTF. The CDR3, as DNA: TGTGCCACCGGGATGGGGGGGGGCCGCTCTGGGGCCAACGTCCTGACTTTC. Combining the CDR3 with reference TRBV27 and TRBJ2-6 gives the whole variable domain EAQVTQNPRYLITVTGKKLTVTCSQNMNHEYMSWYRQDPGLGLRQIYYSMNVEVTDKGDVPEGYKVSRKEKRNFPLILESPSPNQTSLYFCATGMGGGRSGANVLTFGAGSRLTVL.

V usage is TRBV7-9 and J usage is TRBJ1-4; possible D gene TRBD1, 6 bases. There are 18 residues in the CDR3. V dropped 3 bases and J dropped 2 bases, with 19 bases sitting between them. The germline V gene has CDR1 SEHNR and CDR2 FQNEAQ (reference sequence). The CDR3, as DNA: TGTGCCAGCAGCTTCCCAGGGGCGCGGGGGAAGACTAATGAAAAACTGTTTTTT. Translated: CASSFPGARGKTNEKLFF. The full variable domain, in which reference TRBV7-9 and TRBJ1-4 provide the parts outside the CDR3, is DTGVSQNPRHKITKRGQNVTFRCDPISEHNRLYWYRQTLGQGPEFLTYFQNEAQLEKSRLLSDRFSAERPKGSFSTLEIQRTEQGDSAMYLCASSFPGARGKTNEKLFFGSGTQLSVL.

The gene calls are TRBV18 and TRBJ2-3; the D gene is possibly TRBD2 (5 bases). Trimming took 3 bases from V and 3 from J, leaving 13 bases between them. Germline CDR1 and CDR2: KGHSH and LQKENI. The CDR3 spans 15 residues. CDR3 sequence reads: CASSPAYRGTDTQYF. CDR3 DNA: TGTGCCAGCTCACCCGCCTACCGAGGGACAGATACGCAGTATTTT.

The chain employs TRBV24-1 and TRBJ2-6; the D gene is possibly TRBD1 (6 bases). V was pared by 5 bases and J by 2 bases, with 15 bases between. The CDR3 totals 17 residues. Germline CDR1 is KGHDR and CDR2 is SFDVKD. The CDR3 here is CATSATAGVPGANVLTF. Here the CDR3 DNA reads TGTGCCACCAGTGCCACGGCAGGGGTCCCTGGGGCCAACGTCCTGACTTTC.

This chain uses TRBV30 with TRBJ1-6; perhaps TRBD1 as D (5 bases). The CDR3 totals 13 residues. V lost 5 bases and J lost 7, with 12 bases in between. Germline-derived CDR1 and CDR2 are GTSNPN and SVGIG (reference sequence). The CDR3 is CAWESKGNSPLHF. The CDR3 coding sequence is TGTGCCTGGGAGTCAAAGGGGAATTCACCCCTCCACTTT.

The chain carries TRBV27 and TRBJ1-4; tentative D call: TRBD1 (5 bases). Germline V gives CDR1 MNHEY, CDR2 SMNVEV (reference sequence). Trimming pared 5 bases from V and 4 bases from J, leaving 14 bases between. CDR3 length: 15 residues. This CDR3 reads CASSDFMGRNEKLFF. The CDR3 DNA reads as TGTGCCAGCAGTGATTTTATGGGGCGTAATGAAAAACTGTTTTTT.

V gene TRBV9 combines with J gene TRBJ1-6, with TRBD1 matching over 7 bases. The CDR3 loop spans 15 amino acids. Germline lookup yields CDR1 SGDLS and CDR2 YYNGEE. Trimming took 0 bases from V and 11 from J; bases not matched to a gene: 8. The CDR3, as DNA: TGTGCCAGCAGCGTAGGTGGTACAGGGGTAGCACCCCTCCACTTT. This gives the protein CASSVGGTGVAPLHF. The whole variable domain, remainder taken from reference TRBV9 and TRBJ1-6, is DSGVTQTPKHLITATGQRVTLRCSPRSGDLSVYWYQQSLDQGLQFLIQYYNGEERAKGNILERFSAQQFPDLHSELNLSSLELGDSALYFCASSVGGTGVAPLHFGNGTRLTVT.

This clone was seen a single time. The chain combines TRBV6-5 with TRBJ1-2, with D uncertain. From germline, CDR1 is MNHEY and CDR2 SVGAGI. V lost 6 bases, J lost 4 bases, and 12 bases lay in between. This CDR3 spans 13 amino acids. The CDR3 DNA sequence: TGTGCCAGCAGGCATACGGAGACCTATGGCTACACCTTC. Translating gives CASRHTETYGYTF.